Below, 2 T cell receptor beta chains from the same sample are listed, as sequenced in a study of cytomegalovirus exposure and HLA in healthy donors. Amplification used 60 Vbeta primers and 13 Jbeta primers. Sequencing used immunoSEQ multiplex PCR; TCRdb keeps in-frame clones, though not all of them. Of roughly 130,000 clones detected, roughly 88% appear once; the ten largest clones hold 2.5% to 3%. Material for sequencing was PBMCs. These receptors all stem from a woman aged 18-35 years in good health and CMV-seropositive.

The chain links TRBV6-6 to TRBJ1-2; D remains ambiguous. Germline V gene sequence: CDR1 MNHNY, CDR2 SVGAGI (reference sequence). V lost 5 bases and J 2 bases, leaving 12 bases between the germline ends. CDR3 length: 14 residues. The CDR3 loop is CASSPKTGNYGYTF. In DNA, the CDR3 is TGTGCCAGCAGTCCCAAAACGGGGAACTATGGCTACACCTTC.

This clone was seen once. The chain combines TRBV7-8 with TRBJ2-2; D is unclear. The CDR3 runs 13 residues. V was cut by 5 bases and J by 6 bases, with 10 bases left in between. The germline CDR1 and CDR2 sequences are SGHVS and FQNEAQ. The CDR3 nucleotides are TGTGCCAGCAGCCGTCTCCCTGCCGGGGAGCTGTTTTTT. Its translation: CASSRLPAGELFF.